The 8 T cell receptor beta chains below all came from one sample that was sequenced in a study of T cell responses to AZD1222 COVID-19 vaccine. Produced via immunoSEQ multiplex PCR; TCRdb's table is partial and in-frame only. The sample has about 260,000 clones; 90% to 95% are singletons. Sequencing used peripheral blood, obtained on day 0 of AZD1222 vaccination. The receptors stem from an adult in good health.

In its sample, this clone was seen once. The chain employs TRBV7-2 and TRBJ2-7; the D is unclear. CDR3 length equals 12 residues. Trimming took 8 bases from V and 2 from J, leaving 10 bases between them. Germline V gene sequence: CDR1 SGHTA, CDR2 FQGNSA. The CDR3 region has the DNA TGTGCCAGCGGCCTATCCACCTACGAGCAGTACTTC. Translated, it gives CASGLSTYEQYF.

This clone has only a few counts. The J gene is TRBJ2-1, the V gene TRBV2; D ambiguous. CDR3 length equals 13 residues. From germline, CDR1 is SNHLY and CDR2 FYNNEI. V was pared by 6 bases and J by 4 bases, with 10 bases between. CDR3 in DNA: TGTGCCAGCAGCTCTGTGGGGTACAATGAGCAGTTCTTC. It encodes CASSSVGYNEQFF.

The chain couples TRBV2 to TRBJ2-7; D perhaps matches TRBD2 (6 bases). The CDR3 is made up of 17 amino acids. Trimming cost V 8 bases and J 0 bases, with 23 bases left between them. Germline values: CDR1 SNHLY, CDR2 FYNNEI. CDR3: CASQRVLPGLSSYEQYF. In nucleotides, the CDR3 is TGTGCCAGCCAGAGGGTTCTACCGGGACTCAGCTCCTACGAGCAGTACTTC.

The CDR3 DNA reads TGTGCCAGCAGCCTCGACAGGGAGCACACAGATACGCAGTATTTT. Its translation: CASSLDREHTDTQYF. The V and J genes are TRBV7-3 and TRBJ2-3, with 7 bases that match TRBD1. With V trimmed by 5 bases and J by 2 bases, 7 bases remained unmatched. Germline V gene sequence: CDR1 SGHTA, CDR2 FQGTGA. The length of the CDR3 is 15 residues.

The J gene is TRBJ2-7, the V gene TRBV30; 9 nucleotides agree with TRBD2. The V gene end was trimmed by 1 base and the J gene end by 5 bases; junction bases not matched to a gene: 6. Looked up from germline, CDR1 is GTSNPN and CDR2 is SVGIG (reference sequence). The CDR3 contains 14 residues. CDR3 in amino acids: CAWSGAGGRNEQYF. The CDR3 nucleotides are TGTGCCTGGAGTGGGGCGGGAGGGAGAAACGAGCAGTACTTC.

J is TRBJ1-2 and V is TRBV2, with 8 positions matching TRBD1. The CDR3 totals 16 residues. The trim removed 6 bases at V and 0 bases at J, leaving 9 bases unmatched. CDR1 is SNHLY and CDR2 is FYNNEI in the germline V gene. The DNA for the CDR3 is TGTGCCAGCAGCCCCGGACAGGGCCACTCTAACTATGGCTACACCTTC. Protein sequence: CASSPGQGHSNYGYTF.

The V and J genes are TRBV29-1 and TRBJ2-6, with D hard to call. Germline V gene sequence: CDR1 SQVTM, CDR2 ANQGSEA. CDR3 length: 13 residues. Trimming left V 6 bases short and J 0 bases short, with 6 bases between. CDR3 nucleotide sequence: TGCAGCGTCACTCGCTCTGGGGCCAACGTCCTGACTTTC. As protein: CSVTRSGANVLTF.

V and J are TRBV7-3 and TRBJ2-1; TRBD2 might be the D (5 bases). There are 15 residues in the CDR3. Germline V gene lookup returns CDR1 SGHTA and CDR2 FQGTGA. Trimming stripped 1 base from V and 8 bases from J, with 15 bases between. The CDR3 coding sequence is TGTGCCAGCAGCTTAAAGAGGGCCGAGCTCGATGAGCAGTTCTTC. It specifies CASSLKRAELDEQFF.